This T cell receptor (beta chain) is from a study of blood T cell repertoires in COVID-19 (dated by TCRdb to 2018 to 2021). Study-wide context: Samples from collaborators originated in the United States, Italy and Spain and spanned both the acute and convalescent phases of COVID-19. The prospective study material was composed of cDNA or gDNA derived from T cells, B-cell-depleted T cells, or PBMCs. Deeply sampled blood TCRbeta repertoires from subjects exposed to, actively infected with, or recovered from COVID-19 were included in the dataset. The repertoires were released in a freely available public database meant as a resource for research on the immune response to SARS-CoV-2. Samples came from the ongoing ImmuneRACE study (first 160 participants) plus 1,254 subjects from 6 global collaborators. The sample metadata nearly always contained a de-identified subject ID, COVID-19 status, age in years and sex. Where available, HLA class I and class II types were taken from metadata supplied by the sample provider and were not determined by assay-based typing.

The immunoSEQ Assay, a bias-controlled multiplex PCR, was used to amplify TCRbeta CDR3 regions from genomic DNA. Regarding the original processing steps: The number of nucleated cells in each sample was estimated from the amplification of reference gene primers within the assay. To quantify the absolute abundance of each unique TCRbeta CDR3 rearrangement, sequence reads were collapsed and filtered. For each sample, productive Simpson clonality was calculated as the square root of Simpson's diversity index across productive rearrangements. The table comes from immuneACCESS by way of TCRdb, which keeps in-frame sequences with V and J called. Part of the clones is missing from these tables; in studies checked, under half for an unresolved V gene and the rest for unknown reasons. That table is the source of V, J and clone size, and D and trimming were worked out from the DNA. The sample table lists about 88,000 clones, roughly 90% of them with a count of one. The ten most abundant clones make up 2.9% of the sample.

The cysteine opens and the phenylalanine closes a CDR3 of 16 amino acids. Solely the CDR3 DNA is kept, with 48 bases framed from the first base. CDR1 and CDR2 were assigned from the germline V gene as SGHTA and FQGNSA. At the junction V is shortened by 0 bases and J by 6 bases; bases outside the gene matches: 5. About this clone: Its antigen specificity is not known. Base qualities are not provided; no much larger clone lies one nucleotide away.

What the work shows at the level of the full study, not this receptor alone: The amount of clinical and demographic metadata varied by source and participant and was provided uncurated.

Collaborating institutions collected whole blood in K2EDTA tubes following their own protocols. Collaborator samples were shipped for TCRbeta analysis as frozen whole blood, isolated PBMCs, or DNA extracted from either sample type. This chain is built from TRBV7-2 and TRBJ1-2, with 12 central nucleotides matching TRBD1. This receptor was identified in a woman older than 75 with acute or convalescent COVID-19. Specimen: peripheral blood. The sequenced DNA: TGTGCCAGCAGCTTAGCCCCCGGGACAGGGGGCGATGGCTACACCTTC. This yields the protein CASSLAPGTGGDGYTF.